A single sample gave rise to the 30 T cell receptor beta chains below, sequenced in a study of blood T cell repertoires in COVID-19. The data were produced by immunoSEQ multiplex PCR, yet TCRdb's version contains in-frame clones alone and is incomplete. The sample has around 300,000 clones; around 90% are singletons. The specimen sequenced was peripheral blood. These TCRs come from a woman aged 40 to 55 with acute or convalescent COVID-19.

This chain links TRBV11-2 with TRBJ2-2, with a possible D match to TRBD2 (5 bases). Germline V lookup: CDR1 SGHAT, CDR2 FQNNGV. The CDR3 loop spans 19 amino acids. V was clipped by 1 base and J by 3 bases, with 21 bases between them. This CDR3 is CASSLAFERGFRDTGELFF. The CDR3, as DNA: TGTGCCAGCAGCTTAGCCTTCGAGAGAGGGTTCCGGGACACCGGGGAGCTGTTTTTT.

The chain is built from TRBV5-4 and TRBJ2-2; possibly TRBD2 for D (6 bases). CDR1 and CDR2 from the germline V gene are SGHNT and YYREEE (reference sequence). The CDR3 covers 15 residues. Trimming cost V 4 bases and J 3 bases, with 13 bases left between them. This CDR3 reads CASSGEAYDTGELFF. In nucleotides, the CDR3 is TGTGCCAGCAGCGGGGAGGCGTATGACACCGGGGAGCTGTTTTTT.

V gene TRBV9 combines with J gene TRBJ2-2; TRBD1 is a possible D gene (5 bases). The CDR3 loop spans 15 amino acids. Between the trimmed V and J ends, which lost 4 bases and 6 bases, there was a span of 16 bases. Germline CDR1 and CDR2: SGDLS and YYNGEE. The CDR3 region has the DNA TGTGCCAGCAGCCTCCGACAGAGTAATGCCGGGGAGCTGTTTTTT. It codes for CASSLRQSNAGELFF.

The chain joins TRBV2 to TRBJ1-4; 9 bases are shared with TRBD1. Germline CDR1 reads SNHLY; CDR2 reads FYNNEI. The CDR3 has 14 amino acids. Germline trimming cut 6 bases from V and 3 bases from J; bases unmatched to any gene: 2. The DNA for the CDR3 is TGTGCCAGCAGCGACAGGGGGGCTAATGAAAAACTGTTTTTT. Translating gives CASSDRGANEKLFF.

The CDR3 region is CAWSVRTGGKAEAFF. DNA of the CDR3: TGTGCCTGGAGTGTACGGACAGGGGGCAAGGCTGAAGCTTTCTTT. The chain combines TRBV30 with TRBJ1-1, with 11 nucleotides matching TRBD1. V shed 0 bases and J 6 bases; nucleotides not matched to a gene: 6. Germline V gives CDR1 GTSNPN, CDR2 SVGIG (reference sequence). The CDR3 is 15 residues long.

V usage is TRBV7-9 and J usage is TRBJ2-7, with 7 bases fitting TRBD1. This CDR3 is built from 13 residues. The V gene's germline CDR1 is SEHNR and CDR2 FQNEAQ (reference sequence). The V segment lost 5 bases and the J segment 6 bases; nucleotides outside the gene matches: 7. The CDR3 DNA reads TGTGCCAGCAGCCTACGACAGGGCGCCGAGCAGTACGTC. Protein product: CASSLRQGAEQYV.

The chain uses TRBV21-1 and TRBJ1-3. TRBV21-1 represents a pseudogene. The length of the CDR3 is 17 residues. As DNA, the CDR3 is TGTGCCAGCAGCAAAGCCGGGCGGGCTAACTCTGGAAACACCATATATTTT. It yields the protein CASSKAGRANSGNTIYF.

The V and J genes are TRBV12-3 or TRBV12-4 and TRBJ1-2; D is ambiguous. This CDR3 has 13 amino acids. The germline V and J ends were trimmed by 5 bases and 0 bases, with 7 bases remaining between them. CDR3 residues: CASSPLANYGYTF. As DNA, the CDR3 is TGTGCCAGCAGTCCACTAGCTAACTATGGCTACACCTTC.

V gene TRBV27 combines with J gene TRBJ2-6, with a weak D call TRBD1 (6 bases). V dropped 5 bases and J dropped 1 base, with 9 bases sitting between them. There are 15 residues in the CDR3. Germline CDR1 is MNHEY and CDR2 is SMNVEV (reference sequence). The CDR3 sequence: CASSRQDSGANVLTF. The DNA of the CDR3 is TGTGCCAGCAGTCGACAGGATTCTGGGGCCAACGTCCTGACTTTC. Filled out from reference TRBV27 and TRBJ2-6, the complete variable domain reads EAQVTQNPRYLITVTGKKLTVTCSQNMNHEYMSWYRQDPGLGLRQIYYSMNVEVTDKGDVPEGYKVSRKEKRNFPLILESPSPNQTSLYFCASSRQDSGANVLTFGAGSRLTVL.

V is TRBV7-2 and J is TRBJ2-3; D gene ambiguous. Between the trimmed V and J ends, which lost 5 bases and 2 bases, there was a span of 2 bases. Germline CDR1 and CDR2: SGHTA and FQGNSA. This CDR3 comprises 11 residues. For the CDR3, the DNA is TGTGCCAGCAGCCACACAGATACGCAGTATTTT. It specifies CASSHTDTQYF.

This rearrangement joins TRBV4-1 to TRBJ2-7; no clear D gene. V lost 1 base and J lost 3, with 19 bases in between. The V gene's germline CDR1 is MGHRA and CDR2 YSYEKL. The CDR3 contains 17 residues. The CDR3: CASSQAPLGLTFYEQYV. The DNA of the CDR3 is TGCGCCAGCAGCCAAGCTCCCCTAGGATTAACTTTCTACGAGCAGTACGTC.

The chain carries TRBV5-6 and TRBJ1-2, with 7 bases matching TRBD1. V was pared by 4 bases and J by 2 bases, with 5 bases of the junction left unmatched. Germline-derived CDR1 and CDR2 are SGHDT and YYEEEE. The CDR3 extends over 14 amino acids. The CDR3: CASSLQGYNYGYTF. CDR3 coding DNA: TGTGCCAGCAGCCTACAGGGGTACAACTATGGCTACACCTTC.

The chain combines TRBV4-1 with TRBJ1-6; D unclear. The V end lost 1 base, the J end lost 5 bases, and 9 bases lay between the germline ends. CDR1 is MGHRA and CDR2 is YSYEKL in the germline V gene. This CDR3 contains 15 residues. The CDR3 is CASSQVNSNNSPLHF. CDR3 nucleotide sequence: TGCGCCAGCAGCCAAGTTAACAGCAATAATTCACCCCTCCACTTT.

The J gene is TRBJ1-2, the V gene TRBV19; TRBD1 is a possible D gene (6 bases). The CDR3 has 15 amino acids. Looked up from germline, CDR1 is LNHDA and CDR2 is SQIVND (reference sequence). Trimming shortened V by 5 bases and J by 4 bases, and 17 bases separated the two germline ends. CDR3 DNA sequence: TGTGCCAGTAGTCACGATAACAGAGGGGGCTATGGCTACACCTTC. Protein sequence: CASSHDNRGGYGYTF.

The table lists this clone with a count of one. This sequence joins TRBV29-1 and TRBJ1-2; TRBD1 is a possible D gene (5 bases). CDR3 length equals 14 residues. V was cut by 5 bases and J by 4 bases, with 17 bases left in between. The germline gives CDR1 SQVTM, CDR2 ANQGSEA. CDR3 coding DNA: TGCAGCGTTCAGCAGAGGTTAGGGGTCTATGGCTACACCTTC. It is translated as CSVQQRLGVYGYTF.

The V call is TRBV28, the J call TRBJ1-2; D is ambiguous. Trimming removed 6 bases from V and 2 bases from J, with 13 bases in between. This CDR3 has 14 residues. CDR1 and CDR2 from the germline V gene are MDHEN and SYDVKM. CDR3: CASRVQTSNYGYTF. The CDR3 bases are TGTGCCAGCAGGGTACAGACCTCAAACTATGGCTACACCTTC.

The chain joins TRBV7-2 to TRBJ2-1; a possible D gene is TRBD1 (7 bases). Trimming took off 6 bases at V and 3 bases at J, with 15 bases between the two ends. This CDR3 has 15 amino acids. CDR1 and CDR2 from the germline V gene are SGHTA and FQGNSA. The CDR3 DNA is TGTGCCAGCAGGGAAGGAGGGGGCGGCTACAATGAGCAGTTCTTC. This translates into CASREGGGGYNEQFF.

The gene calls are TRBV6-2 or TRBV6-3 and TRBJ1-2; D unclear. The CDR3 is made up of 14 amino acids. V was pared by 2 bases and J by 6 bases, with 13 bases between. Germline V CDR1 and CDR2: MNHEY, SVGEGT. The CDR3 protein is CASSYRPSEDGYTF. Here the CDR3 DNA reads TGTGCCAGCAGTTACCGACCCTCTGAGGATGGCTACACCTTC.

J is TRBJ1-4 and V is TRBV29-1, with a possible D match to TRBD1 (5 bases). The germline gives CDR1 SQVTM, CDR2 ANQGSEA. The CDR3 is 12 residues long. V dropped 6 bases and J dropped 8 bases, with 13 bases sitting between them. The CDR3: CSVRDLGEKLFF. Written as DNA, the CDR3 is TGCAGCGTGCGGGACCTAGGGGAAAAACTGTTTTTT.

V gene TRBV5-5 combines with J gene TRBJ1-2; D perhaps matches TRBD1 (6 bases). The germline CDR1 and CDR2 sequences are SGHKS and YYEKEE (reference sequence). CDR3 length: 13 amino acids. Trimming shortened V by 8 bases and J by 2 bases, and 13 bases separated the two germline ends. The CDR3 loop reads CASGGTENYGYTF. In DNA, the CDR3 is TGTGCCAGTGGGGGCACGGAGAACTATGGCTACACCTTC.

V gene TRBV6-6 combines with J gene TRBJ1-1; 9 positions agree with TRBD1. The CDR3 is 14 residues long. The V gene end was trimmed by 0 bases and the J gene end by 10 bases; junction bases not matched to a gene: 6. Germline loops: CDR1 MNHNY, CDR2 SVGAGI (reference sequence). This chain's CDR3 is CASSYSPGQGGAFF. CDR3 coding DNA: TGTGCCAGCAGTTACTCACCGGGACAGGGCGGAGCTTTCTTT.

The V call is TRBV25-1, the J call TRBJ1-1; no firm D call. This CDR3 contains 15 residues. The germline V gene encodes CDR1 MGHDK and CDR2 SYGVNS. V gave up 5 bases and J gave up 1 base, with 14 bases separating them. The CDR3 loop is CASSPWEEPNTEAFF. CDR3 bases: TGTGCCAGCAGTCCATGGGAGGAGCCGAACACTGAAGCTTTCTTT.

J is TRBJ2-3 and V is TRBV2, with 9 positions matching TRBD2. This CDR3 has 18 amino acids. V dropped 4 bases and J dropped 4; count of bases not matched to a gene: 15. Germline loops: CDR1 SNHLY, CDR2 FYNNEI. The CDR3 spells CASSVTQAGGPVADTQYF. In DNA form, the CDR3 reads TGTGCCAGCAGTGTGACCCAGGCGGGGGGGCCGGTTGCAGATACGCAGTATTTT.

The J gene is TRBJ2-2, the V gene TRBV27, with D possibly matching TRBD2 (6 bases). CDR1 MNHEY and CDR2 SMNVEV come from the germline V gene (reference sequence). The CDR3 runs 15 residues. Trimming removed 3 bases from V and 2 bases from J, with 10 bases in between. The CDR3 DNA is TGTGCCAGCAGTTTGGGGGGAGGTAACACCGGGGAGCTGTTTTTT. Translated: CASSLGGGNTGELFF.

The chain uses TRBV6-5 and TRBJ1-4; 8 positions agree with TRBD1. The CDR3 is 11 residues long. CDR1 and CDR2 (germline): MNHEY, SVGAGI. The J segment lost 8 bases and the V segment lost 8 bases, leaving 1 base of the junction unmatched. In nucleotides, the CDR3 is TGTGCCAGCGGACAGGGAGAAAAACTGTTTTTT. Residues: CASGQGEKLFF.

V gene TRBV5-1 combines with J gene TRBJ1-1; TRBD1 aligns across 7 bases. The CDR3 runs to 15 residues. V trimming: 4 bases; J trimming: 8 bases; junction bases outside the gene matches: 14. Per germline, CDR1 SGHRS and CDR2 YFSETQ. DNA of the CDR3: TGCGCCAGCAGCCCGATCGCACAGGGGCCGCGAGAAGCTTTCTTT. Its protein is CASSPIAQGPREAFF.

The chain uses TRBV9 and TRBJ1-1; no reliable D call. The CDR3 runs 12 residues. CDR1 SGDLS and CDR2 YYNGEE come from the germline V gene. Trimming took 7 bases from V and 7 from J, leaving 14 bases between them. The CDR3 is CASGSGEGEAFF. DNA for the CDR3: TGTGCCAGCGGTTCCGGGGAAGGTGAAGCTTTCTTT. The variable domain in full, with the rest retrieved from reference TRBV9 and TRBJ1-1, is DSGVTQTPKHLITATGQRVTLRCSPRSGDLSVYWYQQSLDQGLQFLIQYYNGEERAKGNILERFSAQQFPDLHSELNLSSLELGDSALYFCASGSGEGEAFFGQGTRLTVV.

The chain employs TRBV19 and TRBJ2-3; D is possibly TRBD2 (6 bases). CDR3 size: 15 residues. The germline V gene encodes CDR1 LNHDA and CDR2 SQIVND (reference sequence). V lost 5 bases to trimming and J lost 2 bases, with 14 bases between them. The CDR3, as DNA: TGTGCCAGTAGTGCTGGCGCGGGGTCCACAGATACGCAGTATTTT. Protein: CASSAGAGSTDTQYF.

CDR3 amino acids: CASTLDTGELFF. The CDR3 region has the DNA TGTGCCAGCACCCTTGACACCGGGGAGCTGTTTTTT. The J gene is TRBJ2-2, the V gene TRBV12-3 or TRBV12-4; unclear D gene. The CDR3 sequence is 12 residues long. V shed 7 bases and J shed 3 bases, with 6 bases lying between them.

This chain joins TRBV6-1 and TRBJ1-2; TRBD1 matches at 12 bases. The J segment lost 7 bases and the V segment lost 3 bases, leaving 3 bases of the junction unmatched. CDR3 length equals 14 residues. In germline, CDR1 is MNHNS, CDR2 SASEGT. The CDR3 reads CASSEGQGASGYTF. CDR3 DNA sequence: TGTGCCAGCAGTGAGGGACAGGGGGCGAGTGGCTACACCTTC.